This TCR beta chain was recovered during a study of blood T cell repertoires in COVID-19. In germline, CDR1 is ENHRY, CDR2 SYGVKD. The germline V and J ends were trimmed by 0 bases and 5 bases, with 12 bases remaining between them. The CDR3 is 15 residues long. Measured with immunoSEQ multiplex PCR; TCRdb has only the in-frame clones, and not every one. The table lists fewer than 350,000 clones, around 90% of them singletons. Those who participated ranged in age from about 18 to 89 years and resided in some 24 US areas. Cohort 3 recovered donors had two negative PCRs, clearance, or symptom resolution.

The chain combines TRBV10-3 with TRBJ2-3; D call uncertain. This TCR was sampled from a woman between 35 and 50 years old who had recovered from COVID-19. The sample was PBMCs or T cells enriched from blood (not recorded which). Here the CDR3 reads CAISESGGVGDTQYF. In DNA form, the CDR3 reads TGTGCCATCAGTGAGTCTGGCGGCGTGGGAGATACGCAGTATTTT.